This TCR beta chain emerged from a study of blood T cell repertoires in COVID-19. The overall study: Both acute and convalescent COVID-19 samples were obtained from the United States, Italy and Spain. T cells, B-cell-depleted T cells, or PBMCs supplied cDNA or gDNA.

CDR1 LGHDT and CDR2 YNNKEL come from the germline V gene (reference sequence). After removal of 4 bases from V and 4 bases from J, the junction contained 7 bases not matched to a gene. The CDR3 totals 15 residues. In the original processing: Estimation of nucleated cell counts was performed using reference gene primer amplification. Profiling relied on immunoSEQ multiplex PCR, and the TCRdb table lists in-frame clones only, not all of them. The V and J calls and clone size are taken from that table; D and trimming were inferred from the DNA. The sample lists tens of thousands of clones; roughly four fifths were seen once.

V gene TRBV3-1 (or the pseudogene TRBV3-2) combines with J gene TRBJ1-2; 9 bases are a match to TRBD1. Specimen: peripheral blood. This TCR was sampled from a human donor in a cohort sampled during active COVID-19. Here the CDR3 reads CASSPRTGELYGYTF. The CDR3 coding sequence is TGTGCCAGCAGCCCGCGGACAGGGGAACTCTATGGCTACACCTTC.